This TCR beta chain was captured by sequencing in a study of T cell responses to AZD1222 COVID-19 vaccine. In germline, CDR1 is SEHNR, CDR2 FQNEAQ (reference sequence). Trimming took 1 base from V and 8 from J, leaving 11 bases between them. CDR3 length: 13 amino acids. Using immunoSEQ multiplex PCR, the repertoire was profiled, and TCRdb retains in-frame clones only, with some absent. The sample records 150,000 or so clones, approximately 92% being singletons. Sequenced here: peripheral blood, sampled 28 days after the second AZD1222 dose. This chain uses TRBV7-9 with TRBJ1-2, with D possibly matching TRBD1 (6 bases). The sequence was obtained from an adult who received the AZD1222 COVID-19 vaccine. The CDR3 loop is CASSLGGTWGYTF. The CDR3 coding sequence is TGTGCCAGCAGCTTAGGCGGGACATGGGGCTACACCTTC.